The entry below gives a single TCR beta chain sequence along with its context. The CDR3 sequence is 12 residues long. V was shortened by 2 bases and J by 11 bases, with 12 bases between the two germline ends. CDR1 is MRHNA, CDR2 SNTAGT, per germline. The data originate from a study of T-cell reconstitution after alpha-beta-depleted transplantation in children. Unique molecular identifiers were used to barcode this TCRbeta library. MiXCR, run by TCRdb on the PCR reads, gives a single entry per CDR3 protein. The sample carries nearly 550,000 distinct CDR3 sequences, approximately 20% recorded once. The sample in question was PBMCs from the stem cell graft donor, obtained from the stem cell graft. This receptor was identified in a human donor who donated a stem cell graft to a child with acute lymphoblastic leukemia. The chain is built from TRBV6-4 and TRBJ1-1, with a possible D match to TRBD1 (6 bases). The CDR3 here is CASSDLGGAAFF. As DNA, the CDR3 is TGTGCCAGCAGTGACCTTGGGGGGGCTGCTTTCTTT.